This T cell receptor beta chain was sequenced during a study of shared clonotypes between healthy human individuals. Background on the study: CD4 naive and CD4 memory each took three plates per donor, while CD8 naive took two and CD8 memory one. Findings and caveats of the study: Represented genetic and exposure-history diversity was restricted by having few donors. Across subsets, estimated richness was generally greater for naive than for memory populations.

There are 16 residues in the CDR3. Looked up from germline, CDR1 is LNHDA and CDR2 is SQIVND (reference sequence). V gave up 9 bases and J gave up 6 bases; unmatched junction bases: 18. Caucasian adults living in Nashville, Tennessee, provided all samples. Clones were read by immunoSEQ multiplex PCR, and TCRdb kept only the in-frame ones, dropping some. This repertoire shows some 500,000 clones, almost 97% found once; its top ten account for 0.055% to 0.075%. Regarding this clone: Its antigen is undetermined.

Sequenced material: naive CD4+ T cells sorted from blood. Subset of the sample: CD45RA+ positively selected. The sequence came from a woman in her twenties or thirties in good health. The chain has TRBV19 and TRBJ1-2; TRBD1 matches at 8 bases. The CDR3, as DNA: TGTGCCAGCACGAAAATTCAGGGGGCGCAGAGCGATGGCTACACCTTC. It yields the protein CASTKIQGAQSDGYTF. Full variable domain (missing parts from reference TRBV19 and TRBJ1-2): DGGITQSPKYLFRKEGQNVTLSCEQNLNHDAMYWYRQDPGQGLRLIYYSQIVNDFQKGDIAEGYSVSREKKESFPLTVTSAQKNPTAFYLCASTKIQGAQSDGYTFGSGTRLTVV.